This TCR beta chain stems from a study of blood T cell repertoires in COVID-19. Looking at the study overall: The analysed material was cDNA or gDNA that came from T cells, B-cell-depleted T cells, or PBMCs.

The V end lost 7 bases, the J end lost 5 bases, and 12 bases lay between the germline ends. CDR3 length equals 12 residues. Per germline, CDR1 SGHRS and CDR2 YFSETQ. The table came from immunoSEQ multiplex PCR; TCRdb's copy has only in-frame clones and leaves some out. The sample records some 31,000 clones, around 91% being singletons. V and J are TRBV5-1 and TRBJ2-5, with D hard to call. The receptor comes from a man between 65 and 79 years old with active or convalescent COVID-19. The sequenced sample consisted of peripheral blood. CDR3 nucleotides: TGCGCCAGCGGATTAGGAGCGGAGACCCAGTACTTC. It codes for CASGLGAETQYF.